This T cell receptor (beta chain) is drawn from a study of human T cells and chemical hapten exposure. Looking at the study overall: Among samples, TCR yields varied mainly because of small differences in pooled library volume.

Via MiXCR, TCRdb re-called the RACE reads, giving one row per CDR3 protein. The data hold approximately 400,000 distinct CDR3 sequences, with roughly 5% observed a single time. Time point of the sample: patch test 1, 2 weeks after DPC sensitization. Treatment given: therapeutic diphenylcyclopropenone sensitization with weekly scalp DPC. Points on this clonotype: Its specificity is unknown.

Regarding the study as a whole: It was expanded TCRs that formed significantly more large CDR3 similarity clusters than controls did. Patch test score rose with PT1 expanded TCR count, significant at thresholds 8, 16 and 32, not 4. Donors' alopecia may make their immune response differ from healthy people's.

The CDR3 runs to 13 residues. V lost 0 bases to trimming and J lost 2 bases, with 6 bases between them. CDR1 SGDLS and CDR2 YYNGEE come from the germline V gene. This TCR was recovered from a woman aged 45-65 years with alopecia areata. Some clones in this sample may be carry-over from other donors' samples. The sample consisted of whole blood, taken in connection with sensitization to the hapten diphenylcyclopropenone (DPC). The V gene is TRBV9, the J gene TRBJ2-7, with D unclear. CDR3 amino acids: CASSVAAAYEQYF. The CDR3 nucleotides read TGTGCCAGCAGCGTAGCGGCAGCCTACGAGCAGTACTTC. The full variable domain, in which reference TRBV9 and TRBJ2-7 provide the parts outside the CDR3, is DSGVTQTPKHLITATGQRVTLRCSPRSGDLSVYWYQQSLDQGLQFLIQYYNGEERAKGNILERFSAQQFPDLHSELNLSSLELGDSALYFCASSVAAAYEQYFGPGTRLTVT.